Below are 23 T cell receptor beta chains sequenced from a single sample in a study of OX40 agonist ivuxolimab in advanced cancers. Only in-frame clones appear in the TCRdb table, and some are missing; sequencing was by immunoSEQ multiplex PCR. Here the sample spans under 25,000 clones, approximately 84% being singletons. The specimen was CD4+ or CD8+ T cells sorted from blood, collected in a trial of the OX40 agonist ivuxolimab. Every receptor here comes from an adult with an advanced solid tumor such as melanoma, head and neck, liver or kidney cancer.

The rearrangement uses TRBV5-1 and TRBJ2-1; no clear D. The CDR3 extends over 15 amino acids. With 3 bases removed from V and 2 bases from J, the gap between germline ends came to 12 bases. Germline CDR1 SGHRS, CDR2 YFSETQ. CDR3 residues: CASSSPTGTYNEQFF. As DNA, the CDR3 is TGCGCCAGCAGCTCTCCGACCGGAACCTACAATGAGCAGTTCTTC. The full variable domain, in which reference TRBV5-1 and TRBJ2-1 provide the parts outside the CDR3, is KAGVTQTPRYLIKTRGQQVTLSCSPISGHRSVSWYQQTPGQGLQFLFEYFSETQRNKGNFPGRFSGRQFSNSRSEMNVSTLELGDSALYLCASSSPTGTYNEQFFGPGTRLTVL.

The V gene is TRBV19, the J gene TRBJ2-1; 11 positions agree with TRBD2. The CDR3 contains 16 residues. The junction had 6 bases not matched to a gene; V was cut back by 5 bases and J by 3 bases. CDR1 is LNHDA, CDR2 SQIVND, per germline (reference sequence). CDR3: CASSPGGLAGYNEQFF. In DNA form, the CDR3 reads TGTGCCAGTAGTCCCGGCGGACTAGCGGGCTACAATGAGCAGTTCTTC. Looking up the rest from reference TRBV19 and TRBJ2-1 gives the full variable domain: DGGITQSPKYLFRKEGQNVTLSCEQNLNHDAMYWYRQDPGQGLRLIYYSQIVNDFQKGDIAEGYSVSREKKESFPLTVTSAQKNPTAFYLCASSPGGLAGYNEQFFGPGTRLTVL.

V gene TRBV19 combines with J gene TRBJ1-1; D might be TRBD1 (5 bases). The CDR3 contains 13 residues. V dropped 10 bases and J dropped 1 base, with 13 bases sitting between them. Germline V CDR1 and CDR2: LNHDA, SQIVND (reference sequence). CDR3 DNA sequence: TGTGCCATATACCATACAGGGAACACTGAAGCTTTCTTT. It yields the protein CAIYHTGNTEAFF. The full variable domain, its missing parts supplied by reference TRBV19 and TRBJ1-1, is DGGITQSPKYLFRKEGQNVTLSCEQNLNHDAMYWYRQDPGQGLRLIYYSQIVNDFQKGDIAEGYSVSREKKESFPLTVTSAQKNPTAFYLCAIYHTGNTEAFFGQGTRLTVV.

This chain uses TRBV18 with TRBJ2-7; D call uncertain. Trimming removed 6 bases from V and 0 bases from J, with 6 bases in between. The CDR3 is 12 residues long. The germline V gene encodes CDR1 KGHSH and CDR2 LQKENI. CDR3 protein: CASSPNSYEQYF. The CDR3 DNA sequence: TGTGCCAGCTCCCCAAACTCCTACGAGCAGTACTTC.

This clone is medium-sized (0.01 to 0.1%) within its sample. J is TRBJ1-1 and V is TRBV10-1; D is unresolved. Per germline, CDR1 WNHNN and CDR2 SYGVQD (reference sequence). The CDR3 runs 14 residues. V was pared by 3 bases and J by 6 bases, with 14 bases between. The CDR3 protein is CASSEQLGGSEAFF. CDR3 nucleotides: TGCGCCAGCAGTGAACAGCTTGGTGGCTCTGAAGCTTTCTTT.

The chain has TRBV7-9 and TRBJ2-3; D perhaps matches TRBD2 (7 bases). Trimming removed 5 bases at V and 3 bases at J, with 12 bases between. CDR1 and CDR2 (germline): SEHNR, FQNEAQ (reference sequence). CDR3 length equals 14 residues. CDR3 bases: TGTGCCAGCAGCCTGGGGGGGCCAACAGATACGCAGTATTTT. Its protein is CASSLGGPTDTQYF.

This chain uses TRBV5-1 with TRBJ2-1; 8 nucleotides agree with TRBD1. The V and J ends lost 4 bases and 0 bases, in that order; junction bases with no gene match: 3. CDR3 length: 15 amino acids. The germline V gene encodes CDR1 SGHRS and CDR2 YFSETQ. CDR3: CASSGDRSSYNEQFF. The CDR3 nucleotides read TGCGCCAGCAGCGGGGACAGGAGCTCCTACAATGAGCAGTTCTTC.

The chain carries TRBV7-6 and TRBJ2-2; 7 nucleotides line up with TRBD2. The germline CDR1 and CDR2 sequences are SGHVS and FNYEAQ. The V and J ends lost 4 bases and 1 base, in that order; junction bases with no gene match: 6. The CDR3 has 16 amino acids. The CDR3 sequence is CASSSQTGGNTGELFF. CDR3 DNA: TGTGCCAGCAGCTCCCAGACGGGGGGGAACACCGGGGAGCTGTTTTTT.

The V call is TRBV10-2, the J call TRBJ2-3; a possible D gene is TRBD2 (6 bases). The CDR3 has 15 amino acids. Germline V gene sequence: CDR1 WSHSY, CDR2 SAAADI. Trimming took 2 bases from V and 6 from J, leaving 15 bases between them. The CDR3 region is CASSEGGLRMDTQYF. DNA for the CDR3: TGCGCCAGCAGTGAGGGCGGACTAAGGATGGATACGCAGTATTTT.

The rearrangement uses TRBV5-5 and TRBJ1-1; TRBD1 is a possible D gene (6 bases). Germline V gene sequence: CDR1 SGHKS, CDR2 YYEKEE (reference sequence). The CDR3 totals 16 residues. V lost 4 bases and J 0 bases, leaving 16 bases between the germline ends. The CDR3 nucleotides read TGTGCCAGCAGCAGGCGACAGGATTCCATGAACACTGAAGCTTTCTTT. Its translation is CASSRRQDSMNTEAFF.

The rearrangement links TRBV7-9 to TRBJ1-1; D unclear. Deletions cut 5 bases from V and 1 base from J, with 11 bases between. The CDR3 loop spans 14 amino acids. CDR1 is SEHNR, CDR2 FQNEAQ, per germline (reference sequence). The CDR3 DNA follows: TGTGCCAGCAGCCAGTCTTCTTGGAACACTGAAGCTTTCTTT. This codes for CASSQSSWNTEAFF.

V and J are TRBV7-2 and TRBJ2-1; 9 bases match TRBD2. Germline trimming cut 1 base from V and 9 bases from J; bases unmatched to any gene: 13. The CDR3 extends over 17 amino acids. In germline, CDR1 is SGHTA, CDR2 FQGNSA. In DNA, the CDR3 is TGTGCCAGCAGCTTAGACACCGGGACTAGCAGGATTGGTGAGCAGTTCTTC. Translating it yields CASSLDTGTSRIGEQFF.

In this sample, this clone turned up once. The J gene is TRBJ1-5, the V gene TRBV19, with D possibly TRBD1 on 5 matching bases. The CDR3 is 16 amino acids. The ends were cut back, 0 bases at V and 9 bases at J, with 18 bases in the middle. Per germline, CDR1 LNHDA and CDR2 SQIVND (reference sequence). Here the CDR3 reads CASSIDHAGPFGPQHF. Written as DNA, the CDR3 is TGTGCCAGTAGTATAGATCATGCGGGGCCCTTTGGGCCCCAGCATTTT.

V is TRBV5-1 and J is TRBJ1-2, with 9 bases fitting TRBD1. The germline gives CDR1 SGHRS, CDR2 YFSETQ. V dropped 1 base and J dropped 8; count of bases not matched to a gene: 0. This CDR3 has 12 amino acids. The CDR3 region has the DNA TGCGCCAGCAGCTTGACAGGGGGCGGCTACACCTTC. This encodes CASSLTGGGYTF.

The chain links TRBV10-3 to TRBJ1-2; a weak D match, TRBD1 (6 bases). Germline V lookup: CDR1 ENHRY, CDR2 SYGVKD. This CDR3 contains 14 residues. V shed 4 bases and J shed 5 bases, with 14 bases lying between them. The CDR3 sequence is CAISVRTESYGYTF. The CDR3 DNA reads TGTGCCATCAGTGTCCGGACAGAATCTTATGGCTACACCTTC.

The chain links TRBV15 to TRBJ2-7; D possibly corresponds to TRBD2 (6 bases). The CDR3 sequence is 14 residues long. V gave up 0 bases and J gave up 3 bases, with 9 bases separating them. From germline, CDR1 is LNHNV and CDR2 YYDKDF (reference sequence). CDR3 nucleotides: TGTGCCACCAGCAGAGATCTGGAGGGCTACGAGCAGTACTTC. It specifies CATSRDLEGYEQYF.

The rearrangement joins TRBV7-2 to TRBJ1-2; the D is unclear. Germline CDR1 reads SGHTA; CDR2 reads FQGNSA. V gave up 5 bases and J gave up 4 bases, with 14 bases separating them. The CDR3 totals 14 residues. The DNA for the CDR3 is TGTGCCAGCAGCCCCGTTTTCGGGTCCTATGGCTACACCTTC. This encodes CASSPVFGSYGYTF.

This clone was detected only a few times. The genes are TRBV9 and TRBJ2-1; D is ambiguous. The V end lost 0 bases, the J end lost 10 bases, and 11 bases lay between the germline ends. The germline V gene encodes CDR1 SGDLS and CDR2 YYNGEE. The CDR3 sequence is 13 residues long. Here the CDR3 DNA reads TGTGCCAGCAGCGTAGCCCCTTTAGTGGAGCAGTTCTTC. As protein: CASSVAPLVEQFF. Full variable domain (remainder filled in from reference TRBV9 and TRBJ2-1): DSGVTQTPKHLITATGQRVTLRCSPRSGDLSVYWYQQSLDQGLQFLIQYYNGEERAKGNILERFSAQQFPDLHSELNLSSLELGDSALYFCASSVAPLVEQFFGPGTRLTVL.

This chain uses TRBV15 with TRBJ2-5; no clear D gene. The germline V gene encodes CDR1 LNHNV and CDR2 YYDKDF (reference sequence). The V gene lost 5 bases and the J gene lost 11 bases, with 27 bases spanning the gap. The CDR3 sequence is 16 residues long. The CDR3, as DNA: TGTGCCACCAGCCCCTCATTCAGCCGTCCCACCCTCGGGCAGTACTTC. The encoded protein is CATSPSFSRPTLGQYF.

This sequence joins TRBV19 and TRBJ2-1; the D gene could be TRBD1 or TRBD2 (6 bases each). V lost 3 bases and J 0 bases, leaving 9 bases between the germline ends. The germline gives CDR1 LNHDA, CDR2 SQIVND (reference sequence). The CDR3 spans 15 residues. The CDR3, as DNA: TGTGCCAGTAGTATGAGGGGGGCCTCCTACAATGAGCAGTTCTTC. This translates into CASSMRGASYNEQFF.

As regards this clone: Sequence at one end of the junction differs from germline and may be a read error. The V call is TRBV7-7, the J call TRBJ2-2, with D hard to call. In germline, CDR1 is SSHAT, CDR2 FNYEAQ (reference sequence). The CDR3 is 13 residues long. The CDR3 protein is CASSPTDNGELFF. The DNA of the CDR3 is TGTGCTAGCAGCCCTACAGACAACGGGGAGCTGTTTTTT.

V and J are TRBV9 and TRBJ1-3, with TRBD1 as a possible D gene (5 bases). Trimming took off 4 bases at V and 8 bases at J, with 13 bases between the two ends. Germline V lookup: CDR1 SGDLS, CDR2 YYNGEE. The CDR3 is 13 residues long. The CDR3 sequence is CASSMDTGDTIYF. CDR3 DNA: TGTGCCAGCAGCATGGACACAGGAGACACCATATATTTT.

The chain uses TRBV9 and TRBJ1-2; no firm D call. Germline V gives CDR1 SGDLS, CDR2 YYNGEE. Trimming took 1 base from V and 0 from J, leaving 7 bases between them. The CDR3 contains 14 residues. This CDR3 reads CASSVNGANYGYTF. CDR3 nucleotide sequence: TGTGCCAGCAGCGTAAACGGGGCTAACTATGGCTACACCTTC.